The clone carrying this T cell receptor (beta chain) appeared a few times. Using immunoSEQ multiplex PCR, the repertoire was profiled, and TCRdb retains in-frame clones only, with some absent. The data contain fewer than 300,000 clones, 91% of them singletons. This record belongs to a study of blood T cell repertoires in COVID-19. Turning to the study itself: Sources were T cells, B-cell-depleted T cells, or PBMCs; the material itself was cDNA or gDNA.

The CDR3 has 14 amino acids. The V segment lost 2 bases and the J segment 7 bases; nucleotides outside the gene matches: 2. Germline V gene sequence: CDR1 MNHNS, CDR2 SASEGT. The clonotype was recovered from a person under 35 with COVID-19, enrolled during active disease. Material: peripheral blood. The chain links TRBV6-1 to TRBJ1-6, with 7 bases matching TRBD1. The CDR3 sequence is CASSETGENSPLHF. For the CDR3, the DNA is TGTGCCAGCAGTGAAACAGGGGAGAATTCACCCCTCCACTTT.